The 25 T cell receptor beta chains below all came from one sample that was sequenced in a study of CD8+ T cells in alopecia areata. Following extraction, RNA underwent reverse transcription to cDNA, which served as the sequencing template. Some clones are missing from TCRdb's copy, which holds only in-frame ones; the method was immunoSEQ multiplex PCR. The data show approximately 100,000 clones, 55% seen once. The source material was CD4+ T cells sorted from blood. The source of these receptors is a human donor in good health.

This clone has only a few counts. The CDR3 coding sequence is TGTGCCTGGAGTGTCGGGCTTAACTATGGCTACACCTTC. Its protein is CAWSVGLNYGYTF. The chain recombines TRBV30 with TRBJ1-2; unclear D gene. This CDR3 region has 13 residues. Looked up from germline, CDR1 is GTSNPN and CDR2 is SVGIG (reference sequence). Trimming cost V 0 bases and J 1 base, with 6 bases left between them. The entire variable domain, with the rest obtained from reference TRBV30 and TRBJ1-2, is as follows: SQTIHQWPATLVQPVGSPLSLECTVEGTSNPNLYWYRQAAGRGLQLLFYSVGIGQISSEVPQNLSASRPQDRQFILSSKKLLLSDSGFYLCAWSVGLNYGYTFGSGTRLTVV.

The chain joins TRBV27 to TRBJ1-2, with 7 bases fitting TRBD1. V trimming: 3 bases; J trimming: 2 bases; junction bases outside the gene matches: 21. Germline CDR1 and CDR2: MNHEY and SMNVEV (reference sequence). The CDR3 length is 20 residues. CDR3: CASSFSSLGRGYGLNYGYTF. The CDR3 nucleotides are TGTGCCAGCAGTTTTTCGTCTTTGGGCAGGGGGTACGGTCTGAACTATGGCTACACCTTC.

This sequence joins TRBV2 and TRBJ2-2; TRBD2 is a possible D gene (5 bases). V lost 8 bases and J lost 5, with 12 bases in between. The CDR3 length is 13 residues. Germline loops: CDR1 SNHLY, CDR2 FYNNEI. As DNA, the CDR3 is TGTGCCAGCGGGCGACTATTTACCGGGGAGCTGTTTTTT. It translates to CASGRLFTGELFF.

This clone was seen once. This chain connects TRBV15 to TRBJ1-2; D remains unclear. The CDR3 contains 11 residues. V dropped 5 bases and J dropped 4 bases, with 5 bases sitting between them. Germline CDR1 is LNHNV and CDR2 is YYDKDF (reference sequence). The CDR3 region has the DNA TGTGCCACCAGCGTTGGCTATGGCTACACCTTC. Translation: CATSVGYGYTF.

The gene calls are TRBV6-5 and TRBJ2-2; 7 bases line up with TRBD1. Germline lookup yields CDR1 MNHEY and CDR2 SVGAGI. V shed 5 bases and J 3 bases; nucleotides not matched to a gene: 3. The CDR3 extends over 14 amino acids. The CDR3 region is CASSPQGDTGELFF. DNA of the CDR3: TGTGCCAGCAGTCCTCAGGGGGACACCGGGGAGCTGTTTTTT.

The chain uses TRBV5-1 and TRBJ2-2; D remains unclear. Germline V CDR1 and CDR2: SGHRS, YFSETQ. The CDR3 has 15 amino acids. Between the trimmed V and J ends, which lost 0 bases and 6 bases, there was a span of 12 bases. The CDR3 sequence is CASSLALGPAGELFF. Here the CDR3 DNA reads TGCGCCAGCAGCTTGGCCCTAGGCCCAGCCGGGGAGCTGTTTTTT. The full variable domain, its missing parts supplied by reference TRBV5-1 and TRBJ2-2, is KAGVTQTPRYLIKTRGQQVTLSCSPISGHRSVSWYQQTPGQGLQFLFEYFSETQRNKGNFPGRFSGRQFSNSRSEMNVSTLELGDSALYLCASSLALGPAGELFFGEGSRLTVL.

Only one count was recorded for this clone. The genes are TRBV4-1 and TRBJ2-7; D gene ambiguous. There are 14 residues in the CDR3. V lost 0 bases, J lost 6 bases, and 12 bases lay in between. CDR1 and CDR2 (germline): MGHRA, YSYEKL. The CDR3 coding sequence is TGCGCCAGCAGCCAAGATATGGGTTTTATCGAGCAGTACTTC. Its protein is CASSQDMGFIEQYF.

This clone showed up just a few times. This chain uses TRBV5-6 with TRBJ2-7, with a weak D call TRBD1 (6 bases). Between the trimmed V and J ends, which lost 1 base and 3 bases, there was a span of 17 bases. Germline values: CDR1 SGHDT, CDR2 YYEEEE. The CDR3 length is 16 residues. The CDR3 coding sequence is TGTGCCAGCAGCTTGTTGGGTGGCAGGGGAGACTACGAGCAGTACTTC. It specifies CASSLLGGRGDYEQYF.

The genes are TRBV5-1 and TRBJ1-5; maybe TRBD1 (5 bases). This CDR3 is 15 amino acids long. From germline, CDR1 is SGHRS and CDR2 YFSETQ. V gave up 1 base and J gave up 5 bases, with 13 bases separating them. The CDR3 DNA sequence: TGCGCCAGCAGCTTGACAGGTTCCTCTCATCAGCCCCAGCATTTT. Its translation is CASSLTGSSHQPQHF.

This clone came up a few times. V and J are TRBV9 and TRBJ2-6; TRBD1 aligns across 11 bases. Germline loops: CDR1 SGDLS, CDR2 YYNGEE. V trimming: 2 bases; J trimming: 4 bases; junction bases outside the gene matches: 8. The CDR3 extends over 18 amino acids. The DNA of the CDR3 is TGTGCCAGCAGCGTCGGACAGGGGGCTTTGGCGGGGGCCAACGTCCTGACTTTC. It is translated as CASSVGQGALAGANVLTF.

This clone was seen only a few times. The J gene is TRBJ1-1, the V gene TRBV29-1; D is ambiguous. The CDR3 contains 12 residues. Germline V lookup: CDR1 SQVTM, CDR2 ANQGSEA. V dropped 6 bases and J dropped 3 bases, with 11 bases sitting between them. CDR3 DNA: TGCAGCGTCGGACTGATGGACACTGAAGCTTTCTTT. Amino acids: CSVGLMDTEAFF.

This clone was recorded at least ten times. The genes are TRBV10-2 and TRBJ1-4; TRBD1 aligns across 7 bases. There are 14 residues in the CDR3. V lost 6 bases to trimming and J lost 3 bases; unmatched junction nucleotides: 4. Germline assignment: CDR1 WSHSY and CDR2 SAAADI. The CDR3 DNA reads TGCGCCAGCAGGAAGGGACAGTCTAATGAAAAACTGTTTTTT. Amino acids: CASRKGQSNEKLFF.

This rearrangement joins TRBV6-6 to TRBJ2-7; TRBD1 matches at 8 bases. V lost 2 bases and J lost 2; bases outside the gene matches: 2. This CDR3 comprises 14 residues. Per germline, CDR1 MNHNY and CDR2 SVGAGI (reference sequence). The CDR3 sequence is CASSYGTGTYEQYF. CDR3 in DNA: TGTGCCAGCAGTTACGGGACAGGTACCTACGAGCAGTACTTC.

The gene calls are TRBV5-6 and TRBJ1-5, with 10 bases fitting TRBD1. V gave up 3 bases and J gave up 1 base; unmatched junction bases: 7. Germline CDR1 reads SGHDT; CDR2 reads YYEEEE. CDR3 size: 17 residues. The CDR3 loop is CASSSRTGGGSNQPQHF. CDR3 nucleotide sequence: TGTGCCAGCAGCTCCCGGACAGGGGGAGGAAGCAATCAGCCCCAGCATTTT.

This clone was found a few times. The chain couples TRBV6-1 to TRBJ2-5, with D possibly matching TRBD2 (7 bases). The germline V gene encodes CDR1 MNHNS and CDR2 SASEGT. Deletions cut 4 bases from V and 5 bases from J, with 20 bases between. There are 16 residues in the CDR3. The CDR3 protein is CASSVQPGGGAETQYF. The CDR3 nucleotides read TGTGCCAGCAGTGTACAACCTGGGGGGGGCGCGGAGACCCAGTACTTC.

V gene TRBV5-1 combines with J gene TRBJ2-5, with D possibly being TRBD1 (8 bases). This CDR3 is 14 amino acids long. Trimming stripped 3 bases from V and 3 bases from J, with 12 bases between. Germline values: CDR1 SGHRS, CDR2 YFSETQ. The CDR3 coding sequence is TGCGCCAGCAGCTGGGGGGGACAGGAAGAGACCCAGTACTTC. It is translated as CASSWGGQEETQYF.

This chain links TRBV6-5 with TRBJ2-3; 7 bases match TRBD2. Losses at the gene ends were 4 bases for V and 6 bases for J; bases not matched to a gene: 10. Per germline, CDR1 MNHEY and CDR2 SVGAGI. The CDR3 loop spans 15 amino acids. The CDR3 DNA reads TGTGCCAGCAGTTCGACTAGCCCCGGCTGGGATACGCAGTATTTT. Translating it yields CASSSTSPGWDTQYF.

This clone was detected only once. The chain combines TRBV27 with TRBJ2-5; the D is unclear. V lost 3 bases to trimming and J lost 5 bases, with 13 bases between them. This CDR3 is built from 14 residues. Germline V gene sequence: CDR1 MNHEY, CDR2 SMNVEV (reference sequence). The chain's CDR3 is CASSFRAQSETQYF. CDR3 DNA: TGTGCCAGCAGTTTTAGGGCCCAGAGCGAGACCCAGTACTTC.

V and J are TRBV7-2 and TRBJ1-5, with a weak D call TRBD1 (5 bases). The germline V and J ends were trimmed by 1 base and 0 bases, with 10 bases remaining between them. CDR3 length: 16 amino acids. CDR1 and CDR2 (germline): SGHTA, FQGNSA. The CDR3 sequence: CASSLGDGPSNQPQHF. The CDR3 DNA reads as TGTGCCAGCAGCTTAGGGGACGGCCCTAGCAATCAGCCCCAGCATTTT.

This clone has just one count. This sequence joins TRBV11-2 and TRBJ2-5; 10 nucleotides match TRBD2. The length of the CDR3 is 17 residues. V dropped 3 bases and J dropped 6; count of bases not matched to a gene: 13. Germline CDR1 SGHAT, CDR2 FQNNGV. The DNA of the CDR3 is TGTGCCAGCAGCTTCTCCCAGCGGGGGGGCGCAGTCCAGACCCAGTACTTC. Translated: CASSFSQRGGAVQTQYF.

This clone was observed a few times. The chain combines TRBV6-5 with TRBJ2-7; no firm D call. The CDR3 length is 15 residues. Germline lookup yields CDR1 MNHEY and CDR2 SVGAGI. Trimming shortened V by 8 bases and J by 4 bases, and 21 bases separated the two germline ends. The DNA for the CDR3 is TGTGCCAGCCGACCCTTCTATCTTGGGCAATACGAGCAGTACTTC. The encoded protein is CASRPFYLGQYEQYF.

This clone has more than one count but fewer than ten. The genes are TRBV7-9 and TRBJ1-4, with 7 bases fitting TRBD1. V lost 5 bases, J lost 7 bases, and 4 bases stayed unmatched. There are 13 residues in the CDR3. Germline lookup yields CDR1 SEHNR and CDR2 FQNEAQ (reference sequence). Here the CDR3 reads CASSTGTAEKLFF. The CDR3 DNA is TGTGCCAGCAGCACCGGGACAGCTGAAAAACTGTTTTTT.

The chain recombines TRBV5-1 with TRBJ2-1, with TRBD1 matching 11 bases. Germline lookup yields CDR1 SGHRS and CDR2 YFSETQ. This CDR3 has 16 amino acids. The ends lost 0 bases at V and 8 bases at J; junction bases unmatched: 7. The CDR3 nucleotides read TGCGCCAGCAGCTTGGTTACCGGACAGGGGGCGGATGAGCAGTTCTTC. This gives the protein CASSLVTGQGADEQFF.

This sequence joins TRBV29-1 and TRBJ2-3, with 9 bases that match TRBD2. The germline gives CDR1 SQVTM, CDR2 ANQGSEA. The CDR3 contains 15 residues. J lost 4 bases, V lost 4 bases, and 9 bases had no gene match. The CDR3 region is CSVARRGGEADTQYF. The CDR3 DNA reads TGCAGCGTTGCAAGGCGGGGGGGCGAGGCAGATACGCAGTATTTT.

The rearrangement joins TRBV12-5 to TRBJ1-5; 8 bases align to TRBD1. This CDR3 has 15 residues. V shed 4 bases and J 7 bases; nucleotides not matched to a gene: 9. The V gene's germline CDR1 is LGHNT and CDR2 FRNRAP. The CDR3 nucleotides read TGTGCTAGTGGTTCGGACCGGACAGGGCGACAGCCCCAGCATTTT. Protein sequence: CASGSDRTGRQPQHF. The variable domain in full, completed from reference TRBV12-5 and TRBJ1-5, reads DARVTQTPRHKVTEMGQEVTMRCQPILGHNTVFWYRQTMMQGLELLAYFRNRAPLDDSGMPKDRFSAEMPDATLATLKIQPSEPRDSAVYFCASGSDRTGRQPQHFGDGTRLSIL.